The T cell receptor (beta chain) under discussion was sequenced for a study of cytomegalovirus exposure and HLA in healthy donors. 60 Vbeta and 13 Jbeta primers were used in PCR. Profiled with immunoSEQ multiplex PCR; TCRdb holds only in-frame clones, not every one. The sample includes roughly 100,000 clones, more than 65% of them seen just once. Study-wide points: Immune exposure information available was restricted to CMV serostatus. V- and J-gene trimming in TCR beta was tied to a missense DCLRE1C variant by an analysis performed later. Presence/absence comparisons presumed near-even sequencing depth among donors.

Concerning this clone itself: Its antigen is not known.

Trimming took 1 base from V and 5 from J, leaving 9 bases between them. The CDR3 length is 14 residues. The germline gives CDR1 MDHEN, CDR2 SYDVKM. The sequencing sample was made of PBMCs. J is TRBJ1-5 and V is TRBV28, with D uncertain. The receptor was derived from a woman aged 18-29 years in good health and CMV-seropositive. The CDR3 protein is CASSLSTLDQPQHF. CDR3 sequence (DNA): TGTGCCAGCAGTTTATCAACTCTTGATCAGCCCCAGCATTTT.